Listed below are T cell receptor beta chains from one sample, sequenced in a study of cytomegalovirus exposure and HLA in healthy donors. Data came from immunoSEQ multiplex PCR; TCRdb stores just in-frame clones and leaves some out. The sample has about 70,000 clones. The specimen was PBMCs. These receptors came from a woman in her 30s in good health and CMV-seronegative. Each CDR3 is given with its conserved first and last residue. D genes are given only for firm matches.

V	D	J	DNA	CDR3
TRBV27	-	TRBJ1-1	TGTGCCAGCGTCCCCACAGAGAACACTGAAGCTTTCTTT	CASVPTENTEAFF
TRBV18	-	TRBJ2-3	TGTGCCAGCTCACCACCGACTAGCACAGATACGCAGTATTTT	CASSPPTSTDTQYF
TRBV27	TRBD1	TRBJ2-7	TGTGCCAGCAGTGCGGGACAGGGGATTTACGAGCAGTACTTC	CASSAGQGIYEQYF
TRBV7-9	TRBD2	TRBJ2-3	TGTGCCAGCAGCTTGACTAGCGGGACATCAGATACGCAGTATTTT	CASSLTSGTSDTQYF
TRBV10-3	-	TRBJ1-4	TGTGCCATCAGTGGCGACAGTGAAAAACTGTTTTTT	CAISGDSEKLFF
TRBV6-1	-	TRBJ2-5	TGTGCCAGCAGTGAACAGGGTCGGGAGACCCAGTACTTC	CASSEQGRETQYF
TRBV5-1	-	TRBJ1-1	TGCGCCAGCAGCTTGGGTGGCTTCACGGGGATGAACACTGAAGCTTTCTTT	CASSLGGFTGMNTEAFF
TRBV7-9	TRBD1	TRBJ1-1	TGTGCCAGCAGCCCGCAGGGGGTAGGCACTGAAGCTTTCTTT	CASSPQGVGTEAFF
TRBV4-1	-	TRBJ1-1	TGCGCCAGCAGCCAATTCAGAATGAACACTGAAGCTTTCTTT	CASSQFRMNTEAFF
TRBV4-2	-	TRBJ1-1	TGTGCCAGCAGCCAAGCGCTCACAGGAAAAGCTTTCTTT	CASSQALTGKAFF
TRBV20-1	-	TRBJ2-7	TGCAGTGCTAGACGGGACTACGAGCAGTACTTC	CSARRDYEQYF
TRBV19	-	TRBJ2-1	TGTGCCAGTAGTATATCCGGGGGGCGGAACGAGCAGTTCTTC	CASSISGGRNEQFF
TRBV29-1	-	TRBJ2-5	TGCAGCGTTGACCAGGGGATACCAGAGACCCAGTACTTC	CSVDQGIPETQYF
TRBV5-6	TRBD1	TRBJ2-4	TGTGCCAGCAGCTCGTGGGACAGAAATGTAAACATTCAGTACTTC	CASSSWDRNVNIQYF
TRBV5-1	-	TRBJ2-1	TGCGCCAGCAGCTTGAACTGGGGCTCCGACAATGAGCAGTTCTTC	CASSLNWGSDNEQFF
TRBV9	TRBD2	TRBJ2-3	TGTGCCAGCAGCGTTTGGACTAGCGGGAGGGGTGCAGATACGCAGTATTTT	CASSVWTSGRGADTQYF
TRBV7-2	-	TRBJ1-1	TGTGCCAGCAGCTCAATGAGAGGATTTGGAACTGAAGCTTTCTTT	CASSSMRGFGTEAFF
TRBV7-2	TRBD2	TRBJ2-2	TGTGCCAGCAGCACAGGGCCGGGGGGGAGCGCCGGGGAGCTGTTTTTT	CASSTGPGGSAGELFF
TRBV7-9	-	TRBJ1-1	TGTGCCAGCAGAGGTAATGGGCCGAACACTGAAGCTTTCTTT	CASRGNGPNTEAFF
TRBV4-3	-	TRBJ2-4	TGCGCCAGCCGAGGCCCTCAGGGCATTCAGTACTTC	CASRGPQGIQYF
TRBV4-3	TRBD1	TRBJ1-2	TGCGCCAGCAGCCCGGAACAGGGGGCGGTGACCGTACATGGCTACACCTTC	CASSPEQGAVTVHGYTF
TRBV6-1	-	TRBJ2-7	TGTGCCAGCACGAGGGGGCTAGCGGGCTCCTACGAGCAGTACTTC	CASTRGLAGSYEQYF